Following are 7 T cell receptor beta chains from one sample sequenced in a study of blood T cells in healthy people across ages. Primers used in a second PCR of about 7 to 11 cycles were a sample-barcoded 5' primer and a J-beta primer mix. One entry per CDR3 protein results from TCRdb running MiXCR on the 5' RACE reads. This sample has approximately 730,000 distinct CDR3 sequences, with about 55% found just once. Sequenced: blood. These receptors were collected from a man older than 75 in good health.

J is TRBJ2-1 and V is TRBV5-1; 12 bases map to TRBD2. This CDR3 has 16 residues. Germline lookup yields CDR1 SGHRS and CDR2 YFSETQ. After removal of 2 bases from V and 5 bases from J, the junction contained 5 bases not matched to a gene. CDR3 sequence reads: CASSLLTSGSHNEQFF. CDR3 sequence (DNA): TGCGCCAGCAGCTTACTGACTAGCGGGAGCCACAATGAGCAGTTCTTC.

The rearrangement joins TRBV9 to TRBJ2-1; D not resolved. The CDR3 totals 13 residues. The V and J ends lost 7 bases and 6 bases respectively, with 14 bases between them. CDR1 is SGDLS, CDR2 YYNGEE, per germline. The CDR3, as DNA: TGTGCCAGCCCCCCCTTTTTCGGCAATGAGCAGTTCTTC. Its translation: CASPPFFGNEQFF. The whole variable domain, filled in from reference TRBV9 and TRBJ2-1, reads DSGVTQTPKHLITATGQRVTLRCSPRSGDLSVYWYQQSLDQGLQFLIQYYNGEERAKGNILERFSAQQFPDLHSELNLSSLELGDSALYFCASPPFFGNEQFFGPGTRLTVL.

This chain joins TRBV27 and TRBJ2-7; 8 nucleotides agree with TRBD1. The germline gives CDR1 MNHEY, CDR2 SMNVEV (reference sequence). The CDR3 is made up of 15 amino acids. The trim removed 5 bases at V and 3 bases at J, leaving 9 bases unmatched. The CDR3 DNA is TGTGCCAGCAGTCCCCCGGGACAGGTTATCTACGAGCAGTACTTC. Translating gives CASSPPGQVIYEQYF.

This clonotype occurred many times. The rearrangement links TRBV10-3 to TRBJ2-1, with D uncertain. The CDR3 spans 13 residues. Trimming left V 2 bases short and J 6 bases short, with 8 bases between. The V gene's germline CDR1 is ENHRY and CDR2 SYGVKD. The CDR3 bases are TGTGCCATCAGTGAGGTTCTTGGCAATGAGCAGTTCTTC. It translates to CAISEVLGNEQFF.

This clonotype was observed at least ten times. V and J are TRBV7-9 and TRBJ2-7; D gene ambiguous. The CDR3 totals 12 residues. The V gene's germline CDR1 is SEHNR and CDR2 FQNEAQ (reference sequence). V was trimmed by 1 base and J by 4 bases, leaving 5 bases between them. The CDR3: CASSLVTYEQYF. The DNA for the CDR3 is TGTGCCAGCAGCTTAGTTACGTACGAGCAGTACTTC.

This clonotype has a handful of counts. Just one base apart from a much larger clone, this may be a read error. The V call is TRBV20-1, the J call TRBJ2-1; D possibly corresponds to TRBD2 (5 bases). The J call could be wrong; TRBJ2-7 is a better fit for the DNA end. The germline gives CDR1 DFQATT, CDR2 SNEGSKA (reference sequence). The CDR3 runs 16 residues. CDR3 nucleotides: TGCAGTGCCGGAAAACCCCTGGGAGCTCAAGCCTGCGAGCAGTACTTC. This translates into CSAGKPLGAQACEQYF.

This clonotype was picked up a small number of times. The V call is TRBV4-2, the J call TRBJ2-5; 10 bases map to TRBD2. The CDR3 loop spans 17 amino acids. CDR1 LGHNA and CDR2 YNFKEQ come from the germline V gene. Trimming at V came to 4 bases and at J to 5 bases, leaving 13 bases not matched to a gene. The CDR3 DNA reads as TGTGCCAGCAGCCTCAAAGGGGCACTAGCGGGAATGGAGACCCAGTACTTC. Translated: CASSLKGALAGMETQYF.